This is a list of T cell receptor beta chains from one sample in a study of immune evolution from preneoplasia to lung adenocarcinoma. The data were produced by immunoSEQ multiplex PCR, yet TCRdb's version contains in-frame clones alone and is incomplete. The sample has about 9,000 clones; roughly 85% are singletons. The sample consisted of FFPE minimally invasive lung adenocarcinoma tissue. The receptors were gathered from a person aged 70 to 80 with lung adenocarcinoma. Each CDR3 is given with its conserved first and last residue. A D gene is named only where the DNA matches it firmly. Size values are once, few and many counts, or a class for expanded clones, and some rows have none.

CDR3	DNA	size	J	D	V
CAWSASGTGQHF	TGTGCCTGGAGCGCTTCCGGGACAGGGCAACATTTT	-	TRBJ1-5	TRBD1	TRBV30
CASSLGAGSTEAFF	TGCGCCAGCAGCTTGGGGGCAGGGTCCACTGAAGCTTTCTTT	-	TRBJ1-1	-	TRBV5-1
CASSLAMVAGQETQYF	TGTGCCAGCAGCTTGGCCATGGTAGCGGGGCAAGAGACCCAGTACTTC	once	TRBJ2-5	TRBD2	TRBV5-4
CASSLGTGGIYEQYF	TGCGCCAGCAGCTTGGGGACAGGGGGGATCTACGAGCAGTACTTC	once	TRBJ2-7	TRBD1	TRBV5-1
CASHEQPQHF	TGTGCCAGCCACGAGCAGCCCCAGCATTTT	-	TRBJ1-5	-	TRBV6-6
CASSLGGGNQPQHF	TGTGCCAGCAGCTTAGGAGGGGGCAATCAGCCCCAGCATTTT	-	TRBJ1-5	-	TRBV5-4
CSADSIYGYTF	TGCAGTGCTGATTCCATCTATGGCTACACCTTC	-	TRBJ1-2	-	TRBV20-1
CASRGVSSYEQYF	TGCGCCAGCAGGGGGGTTAGCTCCTACGAGCAGTACTTC	-	TRBJ2-7	-	TRBV10-2
CASSPEVAWVMYEQYF	TGTGCCAGCAGCCCCGAAGTAGCGTGGGTCATGTACGAGCAGTACTTC	-	TRBJ2-7	-	TRBV7-9
CASSGTGTGTYEQYF	TGTGCCAGCAGTGGAACCGGGACAGGGACCTACGAGCAGTACTTC	-	TRBJ2-7	TRBD1	TRBV6-1
CAISPDRGYGYTF	TGTGCCATCAGTCCCGACAGGGGCTATGGCTACACCTTC	-	TRBJ1-2	TRBD1	TRBV10-3
CASSPSGVNEQFF	TGTGCCAGCAGCCCCTCGGGGGTTAATGAGCAGTTCTTC	few	TRBJ2-1	-	TRBV2
CASSYSRGRAEAFF	TGTGCCAGCAGTTACTCTAGAGGGAGGGCTGAAGCTTTCTTT	once	TRBJ1-1	-	TRBV6-5
CAVGGVGTNYGYTF	TGTGCTGTGGGGGGGGTTGGGACTAACTATGGCTACACCTTC	-	TRBJ1-2	-	TRBV6-1
CASSPHARDRAPGNTIYF	TGTGCCAGCAGCCCTCATGCTCGGGACAGGGCGCCTGGAAACACCATATATTTT	-	TRBJ1-3	TRBD1	TRBV7-8